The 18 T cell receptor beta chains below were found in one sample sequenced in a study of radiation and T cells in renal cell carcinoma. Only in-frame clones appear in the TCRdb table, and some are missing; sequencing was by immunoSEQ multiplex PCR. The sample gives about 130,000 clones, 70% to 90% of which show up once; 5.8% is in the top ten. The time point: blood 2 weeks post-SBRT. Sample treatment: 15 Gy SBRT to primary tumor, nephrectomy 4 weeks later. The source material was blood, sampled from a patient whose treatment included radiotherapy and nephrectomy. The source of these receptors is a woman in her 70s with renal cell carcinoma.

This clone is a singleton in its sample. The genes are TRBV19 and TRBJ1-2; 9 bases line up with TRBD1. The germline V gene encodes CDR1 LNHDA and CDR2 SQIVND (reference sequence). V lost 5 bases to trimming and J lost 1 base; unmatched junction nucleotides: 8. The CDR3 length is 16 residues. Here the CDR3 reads CASSAVQGANNYGYTF. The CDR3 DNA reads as TGTGCCAGTAGTGCTGTACAGGGGGCGAATAACTATGGCTACACCTTC.

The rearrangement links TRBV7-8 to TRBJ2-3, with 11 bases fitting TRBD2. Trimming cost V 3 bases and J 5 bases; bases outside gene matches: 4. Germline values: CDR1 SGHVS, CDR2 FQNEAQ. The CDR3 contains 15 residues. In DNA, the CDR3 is TGTGCCAGCAGCTTTGGTAGCGGGGGGGGAGATACGCAGTATTTT. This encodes CASSFGSGGGDTQYF.

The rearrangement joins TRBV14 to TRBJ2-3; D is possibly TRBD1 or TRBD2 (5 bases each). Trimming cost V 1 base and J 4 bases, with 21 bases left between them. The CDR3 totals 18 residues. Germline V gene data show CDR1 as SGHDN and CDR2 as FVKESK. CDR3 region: CASSQVRFREWGSDTQYF. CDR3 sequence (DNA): TGTGCCAGCAGCCAAGTTCGTTTCAGGGAGTGGGGATCAGATACGCAGTATTTT.

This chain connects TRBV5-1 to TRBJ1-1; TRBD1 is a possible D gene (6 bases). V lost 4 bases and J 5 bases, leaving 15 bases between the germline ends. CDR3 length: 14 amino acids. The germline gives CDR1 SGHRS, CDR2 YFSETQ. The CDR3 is CASSLDSGGTEAFF. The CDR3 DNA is TGCGCCAGCAGCCTGGACAGTGGTGGGACTGAAGCTTTCTTT.

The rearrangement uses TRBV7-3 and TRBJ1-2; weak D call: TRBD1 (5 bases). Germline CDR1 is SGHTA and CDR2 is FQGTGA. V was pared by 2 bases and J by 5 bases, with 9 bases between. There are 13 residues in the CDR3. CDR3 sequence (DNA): TGTGCCAGCAGCTTAGACAGTATGTATGGCTACACCTTC. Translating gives CASSLDSMYGYTF.

The CDR3 DNA is TGTGCCATCAGTGTTGGAGATACGCAGTATTTT. This encodes CAISVGDTQYF. The chain uses TRBV10-3 and TRBJ2-3; D uncertain. This CDR3 region has 11 residues. Germline values: CDR1 ENHRY, CDR2 SYGVKD. Deletions cut 4 bases from V and 5 bases from J, with 4 bases between.

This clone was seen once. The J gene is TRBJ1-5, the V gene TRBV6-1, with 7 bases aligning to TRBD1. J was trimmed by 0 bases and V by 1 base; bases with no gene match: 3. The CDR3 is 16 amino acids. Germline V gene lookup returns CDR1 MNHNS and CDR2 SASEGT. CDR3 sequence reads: CASSEEGQVSNQPQHF. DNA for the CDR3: TGTGCCAGCAGTGAAGAAGGACAGGTTAGCAATCAGCCCCAGCATTTT.

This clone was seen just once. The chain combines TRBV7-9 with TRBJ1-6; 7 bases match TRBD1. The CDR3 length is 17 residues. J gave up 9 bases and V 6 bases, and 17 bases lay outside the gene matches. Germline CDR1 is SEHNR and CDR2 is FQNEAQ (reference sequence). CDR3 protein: CASSRARGEFFFSPLHF. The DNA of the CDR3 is TGTGCCAGCAGTAGGGCCAGGGGGGAATTTTTCTTTTCACCCCTCCACTTT.

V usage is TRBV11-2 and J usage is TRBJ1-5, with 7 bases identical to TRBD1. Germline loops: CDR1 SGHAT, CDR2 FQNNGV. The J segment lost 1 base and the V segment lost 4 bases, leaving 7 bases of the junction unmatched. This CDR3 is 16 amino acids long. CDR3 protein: CASSWGSGQSNQPQHF. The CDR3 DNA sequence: TGTGCCAGCAGCTGGGGGTCGGGACAGAGCAATCAGCCCCAGCATTTT. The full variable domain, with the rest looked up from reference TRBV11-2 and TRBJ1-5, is EAGVAQSPRYKIIEKRQSVAFWCNPISGHATLYWYQQILGQGPKLLIQFQNNGVVDDSQLPKDRFSAERLKGVDSTLKIQPAKLEDSAVYLCASSWGSGQSNQPQHFGDGTRLSIL.

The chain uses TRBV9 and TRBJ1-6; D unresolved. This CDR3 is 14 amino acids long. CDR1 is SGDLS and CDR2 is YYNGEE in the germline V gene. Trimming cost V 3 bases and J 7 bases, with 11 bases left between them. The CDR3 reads CASSGTMENSPLHF. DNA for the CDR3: TGTGCCAGCAGCGGGACCATGGAGAATTCACCCCTCCACTTT.

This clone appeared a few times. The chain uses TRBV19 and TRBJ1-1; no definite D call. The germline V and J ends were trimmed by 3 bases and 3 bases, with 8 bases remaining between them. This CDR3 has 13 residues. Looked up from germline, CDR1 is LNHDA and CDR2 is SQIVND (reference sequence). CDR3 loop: CASSIRFDTEAFF. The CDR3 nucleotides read TGTGCCAGTAGTATTAGATTTGACACTGAAGCTTTCTTT.

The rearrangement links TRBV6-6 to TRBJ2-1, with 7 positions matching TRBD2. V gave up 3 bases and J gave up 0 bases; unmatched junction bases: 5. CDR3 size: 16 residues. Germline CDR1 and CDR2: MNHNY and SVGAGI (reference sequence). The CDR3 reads CASSYSPSGSYNEQFF. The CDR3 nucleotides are TGTGCCAGCAGTTATTCCCCTAGCGGCTCCTACAATGAGCAGTTCTTC.

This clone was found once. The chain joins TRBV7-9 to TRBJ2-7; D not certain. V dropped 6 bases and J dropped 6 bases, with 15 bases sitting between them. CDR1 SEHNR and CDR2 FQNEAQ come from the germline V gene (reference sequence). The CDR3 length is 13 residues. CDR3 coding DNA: TGTGCCAGCAGACTCGCGTCTGGGTCCGAGCAGTACTTC. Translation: CASRLASGSEQYF.

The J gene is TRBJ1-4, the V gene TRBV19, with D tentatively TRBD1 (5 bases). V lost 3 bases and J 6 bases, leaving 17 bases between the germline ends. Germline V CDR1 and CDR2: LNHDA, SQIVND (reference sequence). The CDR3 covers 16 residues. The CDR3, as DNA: TGTGCCAGTAGTATTAGGCTCGGACACCGGGATGAAAAACTGTTTTTT. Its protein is CASSIRLGHRDEKLFF.

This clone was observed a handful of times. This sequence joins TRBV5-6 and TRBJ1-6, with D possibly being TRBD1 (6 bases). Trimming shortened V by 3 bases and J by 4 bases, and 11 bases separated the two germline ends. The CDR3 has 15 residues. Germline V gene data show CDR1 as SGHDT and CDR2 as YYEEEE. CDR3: CASSWGQGYNSPLHF. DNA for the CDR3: TGTGCCAGCAGCTGGGGCCAGGGGTATAATTCACCCCTCCACTTT. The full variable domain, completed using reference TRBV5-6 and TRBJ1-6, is DAGVTQSPTHLIKTRGQQVTLRCSPKSGHDTVSWYQQALGQGPQFIFQYYEEEERQRGNFPDRFSGHQFPNYSSELNVNALLLGDSALYLCASSWGQGYNSPLHFGNGTRLTVT.

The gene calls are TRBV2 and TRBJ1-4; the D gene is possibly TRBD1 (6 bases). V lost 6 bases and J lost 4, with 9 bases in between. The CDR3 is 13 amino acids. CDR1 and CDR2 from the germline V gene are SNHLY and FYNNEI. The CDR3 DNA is TGTGCCAGCAGACCAGGGGTTAATGAAAAACTGTTTTTT. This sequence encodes CASRPGVNEKLFF.

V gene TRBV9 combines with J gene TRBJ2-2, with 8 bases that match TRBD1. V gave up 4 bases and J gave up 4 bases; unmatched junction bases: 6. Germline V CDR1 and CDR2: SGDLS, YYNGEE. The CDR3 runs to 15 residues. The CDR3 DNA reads TGTGCCAGCAGCACAGGGGGTAGGGTCACCGGGGAGCTGTTTTTT. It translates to CASSTGGRVTGELFF.

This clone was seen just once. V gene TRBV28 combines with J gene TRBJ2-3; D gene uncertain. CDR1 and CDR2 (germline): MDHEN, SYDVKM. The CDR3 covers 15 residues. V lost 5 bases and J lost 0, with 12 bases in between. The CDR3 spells CASSGMGLSTDTQYF. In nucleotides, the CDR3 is TGTGCCAGCAGTGGGATGGGCCTGAGCACAGATACGCAGTATTTT.